This T cell receptor beta chain was sequenced for a study of T cells expressing NK-cell markers. Study as a whole: Sorted CD3+CD56+NKG2C+, CD3+CD56+NKG2C- and CD3+CD56-NKG2C+ T-cell subsets were beta-chain profiled. Seven HCMV-seropositive donors and one seronegative donor made up the eight sequenced donors. General study findings and limits: For several donors, the dominant NKG2C+ clonotypes made up roughly 1.0-8% of their CD8+ T cells.

As for this clonotype: Its antigen is as yet unknown.

The authors made TCR beta cDNA libraries by 5'RACE template switching. This switching added a universal primer site and UMIs. With the 5' RACE reads reprocessed, TCRdb shows one record per CDR3 protein and no DNA. This table lists about 460,000 distinct CDR3 sequences. The CDR3 covers 14 residues. The germline CDR1 and CDR2 sequences are MNHEY and SVGAGI. Sequenced: blood T cells: a sorted CD56 or NKG2C T cell subset, CD4+ or CD8+ T cells, or bulk PBMC T cells (not recorded which). The clonotype comes from a woman aged 50 to 65 in good health. The gene calls are TRBV6-5 and TRBJ1-5; TCRdb outputs TRBD1, but without DNA this stays unchecked. The CDR3 protein is CASRMWGGAQPQHF.